The TCR beta chain described here comes from a study of T cells after posttransplantation cyclophosphamide. Trimming removed 0 bases at V and 3 bases at J, with 10 bases between. Germline CDR1 is SGDLS and CDR2 is YYNGEE. CDR3 length: 14 amino acids. Clones were read by immunoSEQ multiplex PCR, and TCRdb kept only the in-frame ones, dropping some. The sample lists 50,000 to 60,000 clones, 94% seen once, with 2.5% to 3% in the top ten. V is TRBV9 and J is TRBJ2-7, with D maybe TRBD1 (5 bases). This receptor was identified in a woman aged 25 to 39 in good health and a related stem cell transplant donor. Sequenced material: PBMCs. Here the CDR3 reads CASSVGLGDYEQYF. Here the CDR3 DNA reads TGTGCCAGCAGCGTAGGGTTAGGGGACTACGAGCAGTACTTC. The whole variable domain, remainder taken from reference TRBV9 and TRBJ2-7, is DSGVTQTPKHLITATGQRVTLRCSPRSGDLSVYWYQQSLDQGLQFLIQYYNGEERAKGNILERFSAQQFPDLHSELNLSSLELGDSALYFCASSVGLGDYEQYFGPGTRLTVT.